The clone carrying this T cell receptor (beta chain) was observed at least ten times. Its antigen is not identified. Trimming removed 1 base from V and 4 bases from J, with 8 bases in between. Germline loops: CDR1 KGHSH, CDR2 LQKENI. The CDR3 runs to 14 residues. Unique molecular identifiers were incorporated during preparation of the TCRbeta library. MiXCR was run by TCRdb on the PCR reads, yielding one entry per CDR3 protein. The table shows about 120,000 distinct CDR3 sequences, with approximately 22% occurring only once. The entry originates in a study of T-cell reconstitution after alpha-beta-depleted transplantation in children. Overall study findings and caveats: One year post-transplant, T-cell counts and diversity were largely derived from T cells produced anew.

The chain joins TRBV18 to TRBJ1-5, with a weak D call TRBD1 (5 bases). The TCR was taken from a male patient under 10 years old who had a stem cell transplant for chronic granulomatous disease, so the T cells may come from the graft donor. Sequences were derived from PBMCs, mostly from graft donor cells, sampled 180 days after TCRalphabeta/CD19-depleted stem cell transplant. CDR3 bases: TGTGCCAGCTCACCACTGGCAGGGAATCAGCCCCAGCATTTT. Amino acids: CASSPLAGNQPQHF.